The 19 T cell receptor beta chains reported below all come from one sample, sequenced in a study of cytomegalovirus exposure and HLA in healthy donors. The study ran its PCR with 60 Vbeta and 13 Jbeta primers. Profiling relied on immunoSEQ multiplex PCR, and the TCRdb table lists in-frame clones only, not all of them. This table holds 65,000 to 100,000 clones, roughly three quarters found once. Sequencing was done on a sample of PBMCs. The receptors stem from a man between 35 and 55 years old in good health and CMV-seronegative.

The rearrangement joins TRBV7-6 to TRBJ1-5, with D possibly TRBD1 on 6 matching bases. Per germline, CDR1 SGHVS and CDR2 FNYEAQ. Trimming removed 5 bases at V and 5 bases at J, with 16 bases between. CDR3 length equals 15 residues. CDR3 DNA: TGTGCCAGCAGCGACCTGGACAGTTTGGATCAGCCCCAGCATTTT. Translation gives CASSDLDSLDQPQHF.

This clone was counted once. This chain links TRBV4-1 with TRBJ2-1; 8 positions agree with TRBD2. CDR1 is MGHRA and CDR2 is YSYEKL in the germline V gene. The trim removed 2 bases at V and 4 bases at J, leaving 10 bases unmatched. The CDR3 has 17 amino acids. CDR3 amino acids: CASSQPPESGGYNEQFF. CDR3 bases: TGCGCCAGCAGCCAACCACCGGAGAGCGGGGGATACAATGAGCAGTTCTTC.

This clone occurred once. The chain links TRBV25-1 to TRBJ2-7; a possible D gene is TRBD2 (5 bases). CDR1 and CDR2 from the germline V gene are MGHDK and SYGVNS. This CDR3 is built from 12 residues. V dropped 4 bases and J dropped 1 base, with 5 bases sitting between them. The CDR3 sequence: CASSGGSYEQYF. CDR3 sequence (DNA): TGTGCCAGCAGTGGCGGGTCCTACGAGCAGTACTTC.

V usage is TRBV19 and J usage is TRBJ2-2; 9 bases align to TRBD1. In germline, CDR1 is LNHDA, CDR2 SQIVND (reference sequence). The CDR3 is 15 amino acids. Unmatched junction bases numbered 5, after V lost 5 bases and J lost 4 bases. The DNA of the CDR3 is TGTGCCAGTAGTCGGGACAGGGTGGGCACCGGGGAGCTGTTTTTT. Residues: CASSRDRVGTGELFF.

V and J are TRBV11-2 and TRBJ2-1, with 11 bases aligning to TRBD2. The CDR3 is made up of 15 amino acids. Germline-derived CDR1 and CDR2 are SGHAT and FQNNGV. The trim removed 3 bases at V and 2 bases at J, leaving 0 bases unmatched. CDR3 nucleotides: TGTGCCAGCAGCTTTAGCGGGGGGGCCTACAATGAGCAGTTCTTC. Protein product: CASSFSGGAYNEQFF. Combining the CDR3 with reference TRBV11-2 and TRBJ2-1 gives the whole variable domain EAGVAQSPRYKIIEKRQSVAFWCNPISGHATLYWYQQILGQGPKLLIQFQNNGVVDDSQLPKDRFSAERLKGVDSTLKIQPAKLEDSAVYLCASSFSGGAYNEQFFGPGTRLTVL.

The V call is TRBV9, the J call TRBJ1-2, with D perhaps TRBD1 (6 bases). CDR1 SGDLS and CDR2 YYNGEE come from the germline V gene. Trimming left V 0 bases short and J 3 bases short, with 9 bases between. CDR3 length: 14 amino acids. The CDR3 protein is CASSVDPGDYGYTF. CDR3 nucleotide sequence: TGTGCCAGCAGCGTAGACCCAGGGGACTATGGCTACACCTTC.

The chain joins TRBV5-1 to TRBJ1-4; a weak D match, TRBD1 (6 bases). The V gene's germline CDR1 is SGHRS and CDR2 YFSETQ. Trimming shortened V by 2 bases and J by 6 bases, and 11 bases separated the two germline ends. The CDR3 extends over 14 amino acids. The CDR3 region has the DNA TGCGCCAGCAGCTTCGGGTCAGGGGATGAAAAACTGTTTTTT. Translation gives CASSFGSGDEKLFF.

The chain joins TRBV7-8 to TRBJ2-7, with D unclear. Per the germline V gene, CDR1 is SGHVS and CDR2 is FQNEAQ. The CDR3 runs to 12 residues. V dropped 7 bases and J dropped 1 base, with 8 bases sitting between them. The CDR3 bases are TGTGCCAGCAACTCCGCGTCCTACGAGCAGTACTTC. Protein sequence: CASNSASYEQYF. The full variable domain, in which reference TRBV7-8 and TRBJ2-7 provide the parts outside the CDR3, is GAGVSQSPRYKVAKRGQDVALRCDPISGHVSLFWYQQALGQGPEFLTYFQNEAQLDKSGLPSDRFFAERPEGSVSTLKIQRTQQEDSAVYLCASNSASYEQYFGPGTRLTVT.

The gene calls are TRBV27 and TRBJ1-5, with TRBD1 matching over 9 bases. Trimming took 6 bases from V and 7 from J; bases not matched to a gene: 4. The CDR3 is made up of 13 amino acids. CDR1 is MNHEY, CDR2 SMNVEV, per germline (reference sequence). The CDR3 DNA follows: TGTGCCAGCAGAGGGACAGGGCGGCAGCCCCAGCATTTT. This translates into CASRGTGRQPQHF.

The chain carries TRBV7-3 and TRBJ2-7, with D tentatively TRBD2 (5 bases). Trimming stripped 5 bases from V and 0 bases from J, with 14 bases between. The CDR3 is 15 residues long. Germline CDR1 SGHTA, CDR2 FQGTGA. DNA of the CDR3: TGTGCCAGCAGCCCCGCAGGAGCGGTCTCCTACGAGCAGTACTTC. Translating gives CASSPAGAVSYEQYF.

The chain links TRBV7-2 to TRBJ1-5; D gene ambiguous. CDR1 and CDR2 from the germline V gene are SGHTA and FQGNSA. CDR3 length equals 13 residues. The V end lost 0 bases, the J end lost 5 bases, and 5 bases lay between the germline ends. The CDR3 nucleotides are TGTGCCAGCAGCTTAGCGCGTGATCAGCCCCAGCATTTT. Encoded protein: CASSLARDQPQHF.

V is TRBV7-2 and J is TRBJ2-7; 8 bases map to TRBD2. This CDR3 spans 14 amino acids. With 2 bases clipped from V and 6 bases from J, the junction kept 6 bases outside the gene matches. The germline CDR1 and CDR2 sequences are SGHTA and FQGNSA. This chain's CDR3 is CASSLKWLAGEQYF. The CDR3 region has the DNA TGTGCCAGCAGCTTAAAATGGCTAGCGGGCGAGCAGTACTTC.

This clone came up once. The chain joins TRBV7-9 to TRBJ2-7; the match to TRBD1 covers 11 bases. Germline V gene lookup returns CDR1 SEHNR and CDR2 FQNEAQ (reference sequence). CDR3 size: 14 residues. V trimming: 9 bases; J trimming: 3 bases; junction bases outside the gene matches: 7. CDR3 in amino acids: CASEGGQGVYEQYF. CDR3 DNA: TGTGCCAGTGAAGGGGGACAGGGGGTCTACGAGCAGTACTTC. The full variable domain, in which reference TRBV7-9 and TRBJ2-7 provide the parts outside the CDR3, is DTGVSQNPRHKITKRGQNVTFRCDPISEHNRLYWYRQTLGQGPEFLTYFQNEAQLEKSRLLSDRFSAERPKGSFSTLEIQRTEQGDSAMYLCASEGGQGVYEQYFGPGTRLTVT.

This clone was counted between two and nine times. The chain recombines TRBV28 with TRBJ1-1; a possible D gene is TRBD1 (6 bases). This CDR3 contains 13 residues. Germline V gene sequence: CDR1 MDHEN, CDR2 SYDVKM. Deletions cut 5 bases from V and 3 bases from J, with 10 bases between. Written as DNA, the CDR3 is TGTGCCAGCAGTCTCTACAGGGACACTGAAGCTTTCTTT. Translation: CASSLYRDTEAFF.

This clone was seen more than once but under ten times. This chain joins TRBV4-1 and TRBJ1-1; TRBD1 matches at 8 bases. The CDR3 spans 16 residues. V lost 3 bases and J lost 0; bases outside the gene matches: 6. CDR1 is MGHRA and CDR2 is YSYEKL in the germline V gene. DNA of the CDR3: TGCGCCAGCAGCCAGCCTGGACAGGGTCTGAACACTGAAGCTTTCTTT. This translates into CASSQPGQGLNTEAFF.

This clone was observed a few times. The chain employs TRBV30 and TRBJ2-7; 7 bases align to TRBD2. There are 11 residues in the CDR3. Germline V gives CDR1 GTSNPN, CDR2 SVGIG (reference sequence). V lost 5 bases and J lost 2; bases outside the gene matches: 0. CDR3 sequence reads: CAWGRAYEQYF. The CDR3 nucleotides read TGTGCCTGGGGGAGGGCCTACGAGCAGTACTTC.

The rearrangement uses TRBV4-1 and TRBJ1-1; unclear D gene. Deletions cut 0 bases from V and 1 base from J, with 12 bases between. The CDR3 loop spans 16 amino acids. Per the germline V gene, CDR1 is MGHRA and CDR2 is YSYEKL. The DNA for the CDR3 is TGCGCCAGCAGCCAAGATTGGTCCCGGTCGAACACTGAAGCTTTCTTT. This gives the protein CASSQDWSRSNTEAFF.

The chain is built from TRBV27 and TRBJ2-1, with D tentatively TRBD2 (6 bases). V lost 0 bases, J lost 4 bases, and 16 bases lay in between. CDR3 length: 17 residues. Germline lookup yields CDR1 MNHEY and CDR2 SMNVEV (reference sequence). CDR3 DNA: TGTGCCAGCAGTTTATCGCGGGGAGGCTCCCCATACAATGAGCAGTTCTTC. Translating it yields CASSLSRGGSPYNEQFF.

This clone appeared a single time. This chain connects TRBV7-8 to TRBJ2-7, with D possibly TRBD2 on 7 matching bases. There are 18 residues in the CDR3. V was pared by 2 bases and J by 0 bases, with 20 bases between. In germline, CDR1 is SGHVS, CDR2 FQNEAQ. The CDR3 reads CASSLFWAGATDSYEQYF. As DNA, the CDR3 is TGTGCCAGCAGCTTATTTTGGGCGGGGGCCACCGACTCCTACGAGCAGTACTTC.